These 8 T cell receptor beta chains were all obtained from the same sample, sequenced in a study of cytomegalovirus exposure and HLA in healthy donors. Libraries were prepared by immunoSEQ multiplex PCR; TCRdb keeps only in-frame clonotypes and omits some of them. The sample consists of 150,000 to 200,000 clones, roughly three quarters of them appearing once. Input material: PBMCs. The receptors here all came from a woman under 40 in good health and CMV-seronegative.

The chain employs TRBV4-1 and TRBJ2-4; D may be TRBD1 (6 bases). The CDR3 runs to 11 residues. Looked up from germline, CDR1 is MGHRA and CDR2 is YSYEKL. V was trimmed by 2 bases and J by 13 bases, leaving 9 bases between them. CDR3 protein: CASSQTGQQYF. In DNA form, the CDR3 reads TGCGCCAGCAGCCAAACAGGACAGCAGTACTTC.

This clone showed up just a few times. The chain recombines TRBV11-2 with TRBJ2-7, with 7 bases identical to TRBD2. Germline CDR1 reads SGHAT; CDR2 reads FQNNGV. V shed 6 bases, J shed 6 bases, and the junction held 11 bases outside the gene matches. This CDR3 has 14 residues. The CDR3 DNA is TGTGCCAGCAGTATTGGTTTGGGGGGGATCGAGCAGTACTTC. It codes for CASSIGLGGIEQYF.

This clone was counted at least ten times. The V gene is TRBV19, the J gene TRBJ1-1; D perhaps matches TRBD1 (5 bases). Trimming left V 5 bases short and J 1 base short, with 8 bases between. Germline values: CDR1 LNHDA, CDR2 SQIVND (reference sequence). The CDR3 length is 13 residues. The CDR3 region has the DNA TGTGCCAGTAGTTGGGGCGGGAACACTGAAGCTTTCTTT. This gives the protein CASSWGGNTEAFF.

The CDR3 DNA follows: TGTGCCTGGGCGGACAGACGAATACTGGGAGATAGCAATCAGCCCCAGCATTTT. It translates to CAWADRRILGDSNQPQHF. The chain links TRBV30 to TRBJ1-5, with TRBD1 as a possible D gene (6 bases). CDR1 GTSNPN and CDR2 SVGIG come from the germline V gene (reference sequence). The V gene lost 5 bases and the J gene lost 0 bases, with 23 bases spanning the gap. The CDR3 runs to 18 residues. The full variable domain, with the rest looked up from reference TRBV30 and TRBJ1-5, is SQTIHQWPATLVQPVGSPLSLECTVEGTSNPNLYWYRQAAGRGLQLLFYSVGIGQISSEVPQNLSASRPQDRQFILSSKKLLLSDSGFYLCAWADRRILGDSNQPQHFGDGTRLSIL.

To note about this clone: A junction boundary mismatches the germline segment, possibly from a read error. The chain combines TRBV28 with TRBJ2-3; 7 bases are a match to TRBD1. Germline CDR1 reads MDHEN; CDR2 reads SYDVKM. The CDR3 length is 16 residues. The CDR3 nucleotides read TGTGCCAGCACTTTACCGGGACAGATGAGCACAGATACGCAGTATTTT. Translating it yields CASTLPGQMSTDTQYF.

J is TRBJ2-1 and V is TRBV2, with 9 bases identical to TRBD2. The CDR3 runs 17 residues. The ends lost 4 bases at V and 1 base at J; junction bases unmatched: 8. Germline V gives CDR1 SNHLY, CDR2 FYNNEI. CDR3 nucleotide sequence: TGTGCCAGCAGTGCTAATAGCGGGAGATTTTCCTACAATGAGCAGTTCTTC. Protein product: CASSANSGRFSYNEQFF. Full variable domain (missing parts from reference TRBV2 and TRBJ2-1): EPEVTQTPSHQVTQMGQEVILRCVPISNHLYFYWYRQILGQKVEFLVSFYNNEISEKSEIFDDQFSVERPDGSNFTLKIRSTKLEDSAMYFCASSANSGRFSYNEQFFGPGTRLTVL.

The chain carries TRBV30 and TRBJ1-5, with D possibly matching TRBD1 (6 bases). In germline, CDR1 is GTSNPN, CDR2 SVGIG (reference sequence). The CDR3 runs to 12 residues. Trimming took 5 bases from V and 3 from J, leaving 8 bases between them. DNA for the CDR3: TGTGCCTGGGGACAGTTCAATCAGCCCCAGCATTTT. Its translation is CAWGQFNQPQHF.

V usage is TRBV6-1 and J usage is TRBJ1-5; 7 bases fit TRBD1. The CDR3 totals 14 residues. Germline V gene data show CDR1 as MNHNS and CDR2 as SASEGT. V lost 7 bases to trimming and J lost 0 bases; unmatched junction nucleotides: 3. CDR3 region: CASIRDSSNQPQHF. CDR3 nucleotides: TGTGCCAGCATCCGGGACAGTAGCAATCAGCCCCAGCATTTT.